The 30 T cell receptor beta chains given below trace back to one sample, sequenced in a study of T cell responses to AZD1222 COVID-19 vaccine. The assay was immunoSEQ multiplex PCR, and TCRdb's table has in-frame clones only and misses some. This sample has tens of thousands of clones; about 90% occur once, and the top ten carry roughly 23%. Sequences were derived from peripheral blood, sampled on day 0 of AZD1222 vaccination. These receptors all stem from an adult in good health.

The chain recombines TRBV6-5 with TRBJ1-2; TRBD1 is a possible D gene (5 bases). The germline CDR1 and CDR2 sequences are MNHEY and SVGAGI. V was trimmed by 10 bases and J by 5 bases, leaving 20 bases between them. The length of the CDR3 is 14 residues. CDR3 protein: CATTQRSPGYGYTF. Written as DNA, the CDR3 is TGTGCCACCACTCAACGGAGCCCAGGGTATGGCTACACCTTC.

The chain carries TRBV5-4 and TRBJ2-4; 7 bases agree with TRBD2. The CDR3 runs to 15 residues. Germline V CDR1 and CDR2: SGHNT, YYREEE (reference sequence). With V trimmed by 0 bases and J by 7 bases, 7 bases remained unmatched. CDR3 nucleotides: TGTGCCAGCAGCTTGGCCGGGGGAGGGCCCAACATTCAGTACTTC. Encoded protein: CASSLAGGGPNIQYF.

Only a few counts were recorded for this clone. Here the CDR3 DNA reads TGCGCCAGCAGTGGAGGCCGGGACAGCTACTACTACGAGCAGTACTTC. This sequence encodes CASSGGRDSYYYEQYF. This chain joins TRBV10-1 and TRBJ2-7; 7 nucleotides match TRBD1. The CDR3 is 16 residues long. Germline V gene sequence: CDR1 WNHNN, CDR2 SYGVQD (reference sequence). Trimming cost V 4 bases and J 3 bases; bases outside gene matches: 12.

This clone has just a few counts. This chain links TRBV5-4 with TRBJ2-3; D unclear. The CDR3 has 14 residues. Germline V lookup: CDR1 SGHNT, CDR2 YYREEE (reference sequence). Trimming removed 4 bases from V and 5 bases from J, with 14 bases in between. CDR3 sequence reads: CASSPDLGRDTQYF. Here the CDR3 DNA reads TGTGCCAGCAGCCCCGACTTAGGAAGAGATACGCAGTATTTT. The variable domain in full, completed from reference TRBV5-4 and TRBJ2-3, reads ETGVTQSPTHLIKTRGQQVTLRCSSQSGHNTVSWYQQALGQGPQFIFQYYREEENGRGNFPPRFSGLQFPNYSSELNVNALELDDSALYLCASSPDLGRDTQYFGPGTRLTVL.

The rearrangement uses TRBV7-3 and TRBJ2-3; 12 positions match TRBD2. Germline loops: CDR1 SGHTA, CDR2 FQGTGA. This CDR3 has 15 residues. Trimming removed 5 bases from V and 6 bases from J; junction bases left unmatched: 6. The CDR3 sequence is CASSVLGTSGDTQYF. The DNA of the CDR3 is TGTGCCAGCAGCGTCCTAGGGACTAGCGGGGATACGCAGTATTTT.

The rearrangement uses TRBV5-1 and TRBJ2-3; weak D call: TRBD2 (5 bases). V was trimmed by 2 bases and J by 0 bases, leaving 10 bases between them. CDR1 SGHRS and CDR2 YFSETQ come from the germline V gene. This CDR3 contains 15 residues. CDR3 region: CASSFGVSSTDTQYF. DNA of the CDR3: TGCGCCAGCAGCTTCGGGGTATCTAGCACAGATACGCAGTATTTT. The complete variable domain, with remaining parts taken from reference TRBV5-1 and TRBJ2-3, reads KAGVTQTPRYLIKTRGQQVTLSCSPISGHRSVSWYQQTPGQGLQFLFEYFSETQRNKGNFPGRFSGRQFSNSRSEMNVSTLELGDSALYLCASSFGVSSTDTQYFGPGTRLTVL.

The table lists this clone with a count of one. The chain couples TRBV18 to TRBJ2-7, with 9 bases aligning to TRBD1. The trim removed 5 bases at V and 0 bases at J, leaving 2 bases unmatched. The CDR3 covers 14 residues. CDR1 KGHSH and CDR2 LQKENI come from the germline V gene. The CDR3 DNA is TGTGCCAGCTCATCGGGACAGGGCTCCTACGAGCAGTACTTC. Residues: CASSSGQGSYEQYF.

V and J are TRBV29-1 and TRBJ2-7; D is possibly TRBD1 (6 bases). Per the germline V gene, CDR1 is SQVTM and CDR2 is ANQGSEA. Trimming removed 2 bases at V and 1 base at J, with 12 bases between. The CDR3 runs 14 residues. The CDR3 protein is CSVETGRGSYEQYF. The CDR3 nucleotides read TGCAGCGTTGAAACAGGGAGAGGATCCTACGAGCAGTACTTC.

This clone was recorded once. The V call is TRBV27, the J call TRBJ1-1, with D unclear. V was shortened by 3 bases and J by 6 bases, with 11 bases between the two germline ends. The CDR3 totals 13 residues. Germline V gene lookup returns CDR1 MNHEY and CDR2 SMNVEV (reference sequence). CDR3 region: CASSFGGRAEAFF. The CDR3 DNA reads as TGTGCCAGCAGTTTCGGCGGGAGGGCTGAAGCTTTCTTT.

A few counts support this clone. This chain connects TRBV5-1 to TRBJ2-5; 9 bases fit TRBD2. CDR3 length equals 15 residues. V lost 0 bases to trimming and J lost 4 bases; unmatched junction nucleotides: 4. In germline, CDR1 is SGHRS, CDR2 YFSETQ. The CDR3 region has the DNA TGCGCCAGCAGCTTGGCAGGACTAGCGTTAGAGACCCAGTACTTC. Its protein is CASSLAGLALETQYF.

This sequence joins TRBV3-1 (or the pseudogene TRBV3-2) and TRBJ1-1; D is unresolved. Germline CDR1 reads LGHDT; CDR2 reads YNNKEL (reference sequence). The V end lost 5 bases, the J end lost 0 bases, and 4 bases lay between the germline ends. This CDR3 has 12 residues. CDR3 protein: CASSEVNTEAFF. The CDR3 coding sequence is TGTGCCAGCAGCGAGGTGAACACTGAAGCTTTCTTT.

The chain couples TRBV9 to TRBJ1-1, with TRBD1 as a possible D gene (5 bases). CDR1 and CDR2 (germline): SGDLS, YYNGEE. This CDR3 is built from 16 residues. V was shortened by 1 base and J by 6 bases, with 19 bases between the two germline ends. The CDR3 sequence: CASSVNPGGTVAEAFF. CDR3 nucleotide sequence: TGTGCCAGCAGCGTAAACCCCGGAGGGACCGTGGCTGAAGCTTTCTTT. The entire variable domain, with the rest obtained from reference TRBV9 and TRBJ1-1, is as follows: DSGVTQTPKHLITATGQRVTLRCSPRSGDLSVYWYQQSLDQGLQFLIQYYNGEERAKGNILERFSAQQFPDLHSELNLSSLELGDSALYFCASSVNPGGTVAEAFFGQGTRLTVV.

The chain employs TRBV2 and TRBJ1-2, with 7 bases matching TRBD1. CDR3 size: 15 residues. V lost 3 bases to trimming and J lost 4 bases; unmatched junction nucleotides: 8. CDR1 SNHLY and CDR2 FYNNEI come from the germline V gene. For the CDR3, the DNA is TGTGCCAGCAGTGAGCTTCGGGACAGCCCCTATGGCTACACCTTC. Translation: CASSELRDSPYGYTF.

The DNA of the CDR3 is TGTGCCACCAGCAGAGTAGGCGGGTCTAATGAAAAACTGTTTTTT. Its protein product is CATSRVGGSNEKLFF. This chain uses TRBV15 with TRBJ1-4; no clear D. CDR1 is LNHNV, CDR2 YYDKDF, per germline (reference sequence). Trimming removed 1 base at V and 3 bases at J, with 9 bases between. This CDR3 spans 15 amino acids.

V is TRBV4-3 and J is TRBJ2-2; D is possibly TRBD2 (5 bases). The germline V and J ends were trimmed by 1 base and 6 bases, with 12 bases remaining between them. This CDR3 has 15 residues. Germline V CDR1 and CDR2: LGHNA, YSLEER. The DNA for the CDR3 is TGCGCCAGCAGCCAAGCGGGAAGCGTGCCCGGGGAGCTGTTTTTT. Its protein is CASSQAGSVPGELFF.

The gene calls are TRBV19 and TRBJ1-2; possible D gene TRBD1, 6 bases. This CDR3 spans 16 amino acids. Germline V gene sequence: CDR1 LNHDA, CDR2 SQIVND (reference sequence). V was pared by 2 bases and J by 4 bases, with 17 bases between. The DNA of the CDR3 is TGTGCCAGTAGTATACCTGACAGGAGCTTCGGCTATGGCTACACCTTC. This gives the protein CASSIPDRSFGYGYTF.

This rearrangement joins TRBV7-8 to TRBJ2-1; 16 bases align to TRBD2. This CDR3 has 18 amino acids. The germline V gene has CDR1 SGHVS and CDR2 FQNEAQ. After removal of 3 bases from V and 8 bases from J, the junction contained 10 bases not matched to a gene. CDR3 loop: CASSFPGTSGRGTDEQFF. The CDR3 DNA is TGTGCCAGCAGCTTTCCCGGGACTAGCGGGAGGGGGACGGATGAGCAGTTCTTC.

V gene TRBV12-3 or TRBV12-4 combines with J gene TRBJ1-1, with TRBD1 as a possible D gene (5 bases). Deletions cut 5 bases from V and 5 bases from J, with 12 bases between. The CDR3 sequence is 13 residues long. The CDR3 region is CASSGAGRTEAFF. In DNA form, the CDR3 reads TGTGCCAGCAGTGGGGCGGGAAGGACTGAAGCTTTCTTT.

The chain combines TRBV27 with TRBJ2-1; D uncertain. CDR3 length: 12 amino acids. Germline CDR1 and CDR2: MNHEY and SMNVEV (reference sequence). V lost 6 bases and J 4 bases, leaving 7 bases between the germline ends. The CDR3 loop is CASRLGYNEQFF. The DNA of the CDR3 is TGTGCCAGCAGATTGGGGTACAATGAGCAGTTCTTC.

The chain joins TRBV4-2 to TRBJ2-1, with 7 bases fitting TRBD2. The CDR3 runs 15 residues. The V segment lost 11 bases and the J segment 3 bases; nucleotides outside the gene matches: 13. Germline V CDR1 and CDR2: LGHNA, YNFKEQ. The CDR3 DNA follows: TGTGCCTGCGCGCCCACTAGCGAGATCTACAATGAGCAGTTCTTC. Translation: CACAPTSEIYNEQFF.

This clone came up once. V and J are TRBV6-1 and TRBJ1-6, with D maybe TRBD1 (5 bases). Germline loops: CDR1 MNHNS, CDR2 SASEGT. V lost 3 bases to trimming and J lost 5 bases, with 14 bases between them. The CDR3 spans 16 residues. The CDR3 coding sequence is TGTGCCAGCAGTGACAACTTCAGGGCCCATAATTCACCCCTCCACTTT. It yields the protein CASSDNFRAHNSPLHF.

CDR3 DNA sequence: TGTGCCAGCAGCCAGGGGGGTACTAATGAAAAACTGTTTTTT. Amino acids: CASSQGGTNEKLFF. The V gene is TRBV3-1 (or the pseudogene TRBV3-2), the J gene TRBJ1-4; a possible D gene is TRBD1 (5 bases). Per the germline V gene, CDR1 is LGHDT and CDR2 is YNNKEL (reference sequence). The CDR3 is 14 amino acids. The V and J ends lost 3 bases and 2 bases respectively, with 7 bases between them.

V gene TRBV3-1 (or the pseudogene TRBV3-2) combines with J gene TRBJ1-2, with TRBD1 identical over 7 bases. Germline CDR1 is LGHDT and CDR2 is YNNKEL (reference sequence). The V segment lost 1 base and the J segment 4 bases; nucleotides outside the gene matches: 6. The CDR3 spans 15 residues. CDR3 residues: CASSQGGGGAYGYTF. CDR3 DNA sequence: TGTGCCAGCAGCCAAGGGGGAGGGGGCGCCTATGGCTACACCTTC.

The V gene is TRBV5-6, the J gene TRBJ1-2, with D uncertain. V lost 0 bases and J 12 bases, leaving 15 bases between the germline ends. From germline, CDR1 is SGHDT and CDR2 YYEEEE. This CDR3 region has 13 residues. This CDR3 is CASSLGQNRGHTF. CDR3 DNA sequence: TGTGCCAGCAGCTTGGGGCAGAACCGAGGGCACACCTTC.

This clone came up a few times. The chain carries TRBV12-3 or TRBV12-4 and TRBJ1-2; D remains unclear. Trimming stripped 1 base from V and 3 bases from J, with 6 bases between. The CDR3 runs 13 residues. CDR3 amino acids: CASSLDGYYGYTF. In nucleotides, the CDR3 is TGTGCCAGCAGTTTAGACGGCTACTATGGCTACACCTTC.

The gene calls are TRBV5-1 and TRBJ2-5; the match to TRBD2 covers 8 bases. The CDR3 is 17 amino acids. V trimming: 0 bases; J trimming: 5 bases; junction bases outside the gene matches: 12. Germline CDR1 and CDR2: SGHRS and YFSETQ. CDR3 bases: TGCGCCAGCAGCTTGGCCAGTAGCGGGATCCCACTGGAGACCCAGTACTTC. This encodes CASSLASSGIPLETQYF.

The V and J genes are TRBV27 and TRBJ2-7, with D hard to call. This CDR3 has 13 residues. Deletions cut 2 bases from V and 1 base from J, with 6 bases between. Germline V gives CDR1 MNHEY, CDR2 SMNVEV (reference sequence). The CDR3 coding sequence is TGTGCCAGCAGTTTAGCCGAATCCTACGAGCAGTACTTC. This sequence encodes CASSLAESYEQYF.

This clone occurred a few times. This rearrangement joins TRBV7-9 to TRBJ2-5; a weak D match, TRBD2 (5 bases). The CDR3 length is 16 residues. Trimming shortened V by 5 bases and J by 2 bases, and 18 bases separated the two germline ends. Germline loops: CDR1 SEHNR, CDR2 FQNEAQ (reference sequence). CDR3 DNA sequence: TGTGCCAGCAGCGCCGGGCTCGGGATTCGGCAAGAGACCCAGTACTTC. Translating it yields CASSAGLGIRQETQYF.

The V gene is TRBV4-2, the J gene TRBJ1-2; 8 bases match TRBD1. CDR1 is LGHNA and CDR2 is YNFKEQ in the germline V gene. Losses at the gene ends were 1 base for V and 6 bases for J; bases not matched to a gene: 10. This CDR3 region has 16 residues. The CDR3 nucleotides read TGTGCCAGCAGCCAAGCCAACTATGACAGGGGCGATGGCTACACCTTC. Translation: CASSQANYDRGDGYTF.

The chain has TRBV5-6 and TRBJ1-2, with 8 bases fitting TRBD1. This CDR3 has 14 amino acids. CDR1 is SGHDT, CDR2 YYEEEE, per germline. Trimming removed 7 bases from V and 8 bases from J; junction bases left unmatched: 13. CDR3 DNA: TGTGCCAGCGAGGATTCCGGGACAGGTTTCGGCTACACCTTC. Amino acid sequence: CASEDSGTGFGYTF.